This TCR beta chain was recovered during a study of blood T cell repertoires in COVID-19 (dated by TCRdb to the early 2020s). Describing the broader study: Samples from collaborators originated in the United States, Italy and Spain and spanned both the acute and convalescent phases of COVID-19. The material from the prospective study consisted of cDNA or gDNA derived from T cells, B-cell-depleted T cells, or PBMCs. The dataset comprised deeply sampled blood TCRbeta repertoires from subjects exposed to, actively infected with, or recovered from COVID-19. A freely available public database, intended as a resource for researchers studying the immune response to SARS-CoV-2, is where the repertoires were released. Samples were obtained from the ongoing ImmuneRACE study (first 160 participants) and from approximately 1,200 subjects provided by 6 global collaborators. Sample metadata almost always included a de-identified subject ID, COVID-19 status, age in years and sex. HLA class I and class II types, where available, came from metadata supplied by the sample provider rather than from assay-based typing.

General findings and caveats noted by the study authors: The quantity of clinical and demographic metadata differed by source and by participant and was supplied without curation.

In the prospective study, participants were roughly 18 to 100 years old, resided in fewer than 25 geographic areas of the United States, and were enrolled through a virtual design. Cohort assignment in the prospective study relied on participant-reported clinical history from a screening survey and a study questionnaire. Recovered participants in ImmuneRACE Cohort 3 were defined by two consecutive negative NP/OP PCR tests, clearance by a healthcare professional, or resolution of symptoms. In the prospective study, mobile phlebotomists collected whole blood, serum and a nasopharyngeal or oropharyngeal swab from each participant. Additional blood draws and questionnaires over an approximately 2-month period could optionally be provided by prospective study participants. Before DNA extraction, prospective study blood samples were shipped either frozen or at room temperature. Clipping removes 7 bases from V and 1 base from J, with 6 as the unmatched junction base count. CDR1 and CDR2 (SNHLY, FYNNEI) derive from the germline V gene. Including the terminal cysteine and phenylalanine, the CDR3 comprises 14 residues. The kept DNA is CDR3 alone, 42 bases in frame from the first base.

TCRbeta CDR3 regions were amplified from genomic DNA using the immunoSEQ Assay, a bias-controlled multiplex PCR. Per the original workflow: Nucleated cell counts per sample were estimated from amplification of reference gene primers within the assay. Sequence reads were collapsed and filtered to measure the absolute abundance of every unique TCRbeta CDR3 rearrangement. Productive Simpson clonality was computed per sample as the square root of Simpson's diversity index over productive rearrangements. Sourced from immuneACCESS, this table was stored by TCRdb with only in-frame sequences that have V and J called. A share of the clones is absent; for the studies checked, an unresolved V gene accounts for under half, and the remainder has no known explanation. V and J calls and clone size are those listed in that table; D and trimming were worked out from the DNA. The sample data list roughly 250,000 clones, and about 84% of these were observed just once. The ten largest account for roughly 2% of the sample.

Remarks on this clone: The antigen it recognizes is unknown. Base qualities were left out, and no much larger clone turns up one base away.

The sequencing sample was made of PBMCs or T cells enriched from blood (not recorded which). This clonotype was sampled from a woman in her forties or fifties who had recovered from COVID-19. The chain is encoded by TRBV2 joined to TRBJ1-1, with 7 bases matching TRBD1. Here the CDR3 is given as CASNSYRGNTEAFF. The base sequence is TGTGCCAGCAATTCATACAGGGGGAACACTGAAGCTTTCTTT.